Listed here is a single T cell receptor beta chain. What it binds is unknown. The sample has other DNA sequences that encode this CDR3 too. The data were taken from a study of OX40 agonist ivuxolimab in advanced cancers. Background on the study: The dose of intravenous ivuxolimab that patients received every 2 weeks ranged from 0.01 to 10 mg/kg.

The CDR3 is made up of 13 amino acids. V gave up 3 bases and J gave up 10 bases, with 13 bases separating them. CDR1 is MGHRA, CDR2 YSYEKL, per germline. Study conclusions and caveats: Researchers report that CD8+ T cells had, on average, more expanded clones than CD4+.

Assay: immunoSEQ multiplex PCR; the TCRdb copy retains only in-frame clones and omits some. Of tens of thousands of clones in the sample, around 93% were seen once. The sequence derives from an adult with an advanced solid tumor such as melanoma, head and neck, liver or kidney cancer. Sequencing used CD4+ or CD8+ T cells sorted from blood, obtained in a trial of the OX40 agonist ivuxolimab. V usage is TRBV4-1 and J usage is TRBJ2-1; D gene uncertain. CDR3 amino acids: CASSQDLPSEQFF. The CDR3 DNA sequence: TGCGCCAGCAGCCAGGATCTCCCTTCCGAGCAGTTCTTC.